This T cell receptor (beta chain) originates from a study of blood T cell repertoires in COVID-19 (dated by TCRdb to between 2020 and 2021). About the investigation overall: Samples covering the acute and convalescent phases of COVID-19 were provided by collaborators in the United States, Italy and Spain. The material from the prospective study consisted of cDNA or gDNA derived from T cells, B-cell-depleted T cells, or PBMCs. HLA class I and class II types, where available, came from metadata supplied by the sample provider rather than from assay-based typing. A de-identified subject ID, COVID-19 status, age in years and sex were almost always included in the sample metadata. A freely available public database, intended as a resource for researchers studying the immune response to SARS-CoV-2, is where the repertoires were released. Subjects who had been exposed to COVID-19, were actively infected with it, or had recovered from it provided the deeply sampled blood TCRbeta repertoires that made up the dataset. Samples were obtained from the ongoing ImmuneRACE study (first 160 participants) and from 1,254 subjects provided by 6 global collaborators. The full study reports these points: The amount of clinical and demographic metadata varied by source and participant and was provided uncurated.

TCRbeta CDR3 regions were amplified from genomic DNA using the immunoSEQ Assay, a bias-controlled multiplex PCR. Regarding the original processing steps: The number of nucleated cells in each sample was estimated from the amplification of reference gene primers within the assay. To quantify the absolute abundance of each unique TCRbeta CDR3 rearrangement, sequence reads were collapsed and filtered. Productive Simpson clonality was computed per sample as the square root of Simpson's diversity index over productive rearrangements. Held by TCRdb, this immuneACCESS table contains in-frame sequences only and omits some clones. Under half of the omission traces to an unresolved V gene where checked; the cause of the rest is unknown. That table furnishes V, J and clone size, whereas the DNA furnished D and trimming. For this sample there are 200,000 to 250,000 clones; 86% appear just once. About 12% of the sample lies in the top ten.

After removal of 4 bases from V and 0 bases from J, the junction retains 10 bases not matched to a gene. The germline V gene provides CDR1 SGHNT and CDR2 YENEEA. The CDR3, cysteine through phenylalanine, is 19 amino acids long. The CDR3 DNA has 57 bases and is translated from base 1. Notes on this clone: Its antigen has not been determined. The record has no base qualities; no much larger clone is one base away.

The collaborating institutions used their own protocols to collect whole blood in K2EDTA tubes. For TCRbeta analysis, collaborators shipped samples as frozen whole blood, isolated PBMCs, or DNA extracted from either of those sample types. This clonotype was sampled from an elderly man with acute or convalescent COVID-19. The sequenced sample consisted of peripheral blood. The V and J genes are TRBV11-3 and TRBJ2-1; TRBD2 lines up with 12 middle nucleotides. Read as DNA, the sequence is TGTGCCAGCAGCTCCAAACCGCAGACTAGCGGGGGCTCCTACAATGAGCAGTTCTTC. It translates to CASSSKPQTSGGSYNEQFF.